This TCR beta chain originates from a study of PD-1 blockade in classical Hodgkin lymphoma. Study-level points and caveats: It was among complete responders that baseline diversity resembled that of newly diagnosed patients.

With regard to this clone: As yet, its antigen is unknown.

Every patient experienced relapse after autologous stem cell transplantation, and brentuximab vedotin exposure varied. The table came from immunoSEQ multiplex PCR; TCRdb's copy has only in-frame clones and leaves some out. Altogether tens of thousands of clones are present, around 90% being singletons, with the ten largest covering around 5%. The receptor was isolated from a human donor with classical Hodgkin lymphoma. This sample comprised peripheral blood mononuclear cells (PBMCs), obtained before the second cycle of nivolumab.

CDR3 residues: CASSLEAGSYGYTF. CDR3 sequence (DNA): TGCGCCAGCAGCTTGGAGGCAGGCTCTTATGGCTACACCTTC. V usage is TRBV5-1 and J usage is TRBJ1-2; D gene unclear. The CDR3 extends over 14 amino acids. The germline gives CDR1 SGHRS, CDR2 YFSETQ. V dropped 0 bases and J dropped 5 bases, with 11 bases sitting between them.